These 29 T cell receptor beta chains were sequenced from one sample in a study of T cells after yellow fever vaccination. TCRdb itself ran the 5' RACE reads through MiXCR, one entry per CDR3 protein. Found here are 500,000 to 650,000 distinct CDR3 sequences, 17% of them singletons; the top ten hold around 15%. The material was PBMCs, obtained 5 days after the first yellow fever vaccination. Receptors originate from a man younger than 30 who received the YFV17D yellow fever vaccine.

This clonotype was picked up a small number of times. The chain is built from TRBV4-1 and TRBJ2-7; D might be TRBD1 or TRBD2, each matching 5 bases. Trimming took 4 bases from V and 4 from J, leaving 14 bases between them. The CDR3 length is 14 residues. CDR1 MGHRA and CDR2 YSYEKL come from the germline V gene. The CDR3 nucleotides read TGCGCCAGCAGCCCCCGGGGCCCGGGTTACGAGCAGTACTTC. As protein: CASSPRGPGYEQYF.

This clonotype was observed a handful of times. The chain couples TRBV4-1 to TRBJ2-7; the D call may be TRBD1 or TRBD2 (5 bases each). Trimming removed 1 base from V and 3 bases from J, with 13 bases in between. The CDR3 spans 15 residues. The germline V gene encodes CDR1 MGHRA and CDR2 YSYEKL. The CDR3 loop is CASSQAVGEYYEQYV. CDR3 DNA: TGCGCCAGCAGCCAAGCAGTGGGGGAGTACTACGAGCAGTACGTC.

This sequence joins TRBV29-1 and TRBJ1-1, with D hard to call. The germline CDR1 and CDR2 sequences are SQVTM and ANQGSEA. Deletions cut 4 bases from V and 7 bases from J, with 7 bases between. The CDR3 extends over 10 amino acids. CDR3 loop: CSVGGLEAFF. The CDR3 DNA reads TGCAGCGTTGGTGGGCTTGAAGCTTTCTTT.

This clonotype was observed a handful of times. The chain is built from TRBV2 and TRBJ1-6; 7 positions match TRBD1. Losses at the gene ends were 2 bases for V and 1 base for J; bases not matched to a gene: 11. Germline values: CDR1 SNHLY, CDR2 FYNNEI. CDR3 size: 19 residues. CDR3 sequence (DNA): TGTGCCAGCAGTGAAAATTGGCAGGGGGACGGATCCTATAATTCACCCCTCCACTTT. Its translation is CASSENWQGDGSYNSPLHF.

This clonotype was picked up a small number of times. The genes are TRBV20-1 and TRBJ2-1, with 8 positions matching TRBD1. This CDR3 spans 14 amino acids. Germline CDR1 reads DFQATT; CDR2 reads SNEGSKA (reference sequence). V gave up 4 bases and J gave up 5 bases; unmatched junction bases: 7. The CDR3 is CSAISGTGDNEQFF. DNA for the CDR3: TGCAGTGCTATATCCGGGACAGGTGACAATGAGCAGTTCTTC.

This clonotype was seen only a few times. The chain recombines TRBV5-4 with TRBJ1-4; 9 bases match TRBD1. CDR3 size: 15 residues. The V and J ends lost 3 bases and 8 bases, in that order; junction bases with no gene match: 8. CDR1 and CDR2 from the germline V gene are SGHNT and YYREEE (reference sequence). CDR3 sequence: CASSYRQGVGEKLFF. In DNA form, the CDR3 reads TGTGCCAGCAGCTACCGACAGGGGGTAGGAGAAAAACTGTTTTTT. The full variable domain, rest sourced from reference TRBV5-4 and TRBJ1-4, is ETGVTQSPTHLIKTRGQQVTLRCSSQSGHNTVSWYQQALGQGPQFIFQYYREEENGRGNFPPRFSGLQFPNYSSELNVNALELDDSALYLCASSYRQGVGEKLFFGSGTQLSVL.

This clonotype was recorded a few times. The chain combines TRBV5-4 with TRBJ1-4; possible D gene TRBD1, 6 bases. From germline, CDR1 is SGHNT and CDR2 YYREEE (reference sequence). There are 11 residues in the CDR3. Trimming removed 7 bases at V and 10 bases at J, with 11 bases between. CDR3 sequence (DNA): TGTGCCAGCGGGGGCGACGGAAAACTGTTTTTT. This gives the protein CASGGDGKLFF.

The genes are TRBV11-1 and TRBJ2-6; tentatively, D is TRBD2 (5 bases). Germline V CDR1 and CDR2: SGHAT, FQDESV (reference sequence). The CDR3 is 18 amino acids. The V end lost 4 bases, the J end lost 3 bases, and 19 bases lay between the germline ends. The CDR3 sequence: CASSSRDPASGGANVLTF. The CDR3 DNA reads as TGTGCCAGCAGCTCCCGGGATCCGGCCTCGGGTGGGGCCAACGTCCTGACTTTC. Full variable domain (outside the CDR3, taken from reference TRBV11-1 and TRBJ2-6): EAEVAQSPRYKITEKSQAVAFWCDPISGHATLYWYRQILGQGPELLVQFQDESVVDDSQLPKDRFSAERLKGVDSTLKIQPAELGDSAMYLCASSSRDPASGGANVLTFGAGSRLTVL.

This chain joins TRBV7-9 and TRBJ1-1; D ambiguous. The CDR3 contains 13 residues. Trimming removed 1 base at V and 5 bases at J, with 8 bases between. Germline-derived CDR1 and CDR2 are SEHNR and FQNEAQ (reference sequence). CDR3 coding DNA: TGTGCCAGCAGCTTAGATGCGTTTACTGAAGCTTTCTTT. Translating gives CASSLDAFTEAFF.

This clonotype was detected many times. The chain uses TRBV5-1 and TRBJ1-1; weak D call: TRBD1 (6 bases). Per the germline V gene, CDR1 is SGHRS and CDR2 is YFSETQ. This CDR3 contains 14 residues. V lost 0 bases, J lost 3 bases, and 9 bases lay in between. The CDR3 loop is CASSLGRGYTEAFF. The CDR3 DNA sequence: TGCGCCAGCAGCTTGGGCAGGGGTTACACTGAAGCTTTCTTT.

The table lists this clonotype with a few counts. The CDR3 loop reads CASSQDRPAGANTEAFF. In DNA form, the CDR3 reads TGCGCCAGCAGCCAAGATCGCCCGGCAGGGGCGAACACTGAAGCTTTCTTT. The chain combines TRBV4-3 with TRBJ1-1; TRBD1 is a possible D gene (6 bases). The CDR3 spans 17 residues. CDR1 and CDR2 from the germline V gene are LGHNA and YSLEER. Trimming left V 0 bases short and J 1 base short, with 15 bases between.

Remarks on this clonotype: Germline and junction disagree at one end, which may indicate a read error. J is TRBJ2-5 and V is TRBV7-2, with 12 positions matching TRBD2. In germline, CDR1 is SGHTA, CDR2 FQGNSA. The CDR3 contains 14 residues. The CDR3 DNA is TGTGCCAGCAGCCTAGCGGGGGGGCCTGGGACCCAGTACTTC. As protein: CASSLAGGPGTQYF.

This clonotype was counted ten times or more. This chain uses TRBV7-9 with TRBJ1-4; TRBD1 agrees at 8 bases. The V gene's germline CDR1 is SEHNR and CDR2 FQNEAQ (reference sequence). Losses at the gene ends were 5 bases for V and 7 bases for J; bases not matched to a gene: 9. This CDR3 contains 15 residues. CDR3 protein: CASSPTQGGFEKLFF. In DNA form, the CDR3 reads TGTGCCAGCAGCCCGACACAGGGGGGATTTGAAAAACTGTTTTTT.

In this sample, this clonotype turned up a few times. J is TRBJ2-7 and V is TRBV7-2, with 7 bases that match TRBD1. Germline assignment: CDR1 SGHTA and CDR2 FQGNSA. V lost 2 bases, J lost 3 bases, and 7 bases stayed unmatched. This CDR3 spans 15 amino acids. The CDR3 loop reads CASSLQGTADYEQYF. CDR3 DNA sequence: TGTGCCAGCAGCTTACAAGGGACAGCTGACTACGAGCAGTACTTC. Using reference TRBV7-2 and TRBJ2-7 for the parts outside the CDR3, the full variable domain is GAGVSQSPSNKVTEKGKDVELRCDPISGHTALYWYRQSLGQGLEFLIYFQGNSAPDKSGLPSDRFSAERTGGSVSTLTIQRTQQEDSAVYLCASSLQGTADYEQYFGPGTRLTVT.

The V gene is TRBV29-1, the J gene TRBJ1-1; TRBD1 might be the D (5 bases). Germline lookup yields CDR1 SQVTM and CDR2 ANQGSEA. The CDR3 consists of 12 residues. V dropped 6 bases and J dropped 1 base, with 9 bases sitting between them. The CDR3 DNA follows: TGCAGCGTACACACAGGGAACACTGAAGCTTTCTTT. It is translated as CSVHTGNTEAFF.

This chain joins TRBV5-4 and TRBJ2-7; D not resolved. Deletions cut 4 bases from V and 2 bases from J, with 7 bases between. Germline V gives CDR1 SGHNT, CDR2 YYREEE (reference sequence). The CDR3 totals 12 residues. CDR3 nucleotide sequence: TGTGCCAGCAGCAACGAAGCCTACGAGCAGTACTTC. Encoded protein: CASSNEAYEQYF.

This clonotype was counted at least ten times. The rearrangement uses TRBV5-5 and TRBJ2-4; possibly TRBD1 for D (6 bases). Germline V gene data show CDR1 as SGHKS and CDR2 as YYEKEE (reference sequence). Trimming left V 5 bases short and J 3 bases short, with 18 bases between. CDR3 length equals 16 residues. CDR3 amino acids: CASSIEGDRGKNIQYF. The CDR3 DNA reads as TGTGCCAGCAGTATCGAGGGGGATAGAGGCAAAAACATTCAGTACTTC.

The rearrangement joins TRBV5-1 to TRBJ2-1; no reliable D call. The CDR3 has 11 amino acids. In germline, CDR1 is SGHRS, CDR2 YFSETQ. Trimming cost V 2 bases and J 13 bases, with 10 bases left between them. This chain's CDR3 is CASSFSGSQFF. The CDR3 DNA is TGCGCCAGCAGCTTTAGTGGGTCCCAGTTCTTC. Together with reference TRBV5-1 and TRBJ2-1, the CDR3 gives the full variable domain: KAGVTQTPRYLIKTRGQQVTLSCSPISGHRSVSWYQQTPGQGLQFLFEYFSETQRNKGNFPGRFSGRQFSNSRSEMNVSTLELGDSALYLCASSFSGSQFFGPGTRLTVL.

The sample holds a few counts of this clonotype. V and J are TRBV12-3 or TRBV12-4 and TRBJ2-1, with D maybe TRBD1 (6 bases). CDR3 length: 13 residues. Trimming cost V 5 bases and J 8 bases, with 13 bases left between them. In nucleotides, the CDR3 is TGTGCCAGCAGTACCAGGGGTGGGGATGAGCAGTTCTTC. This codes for CASSTRGGDEQFF.

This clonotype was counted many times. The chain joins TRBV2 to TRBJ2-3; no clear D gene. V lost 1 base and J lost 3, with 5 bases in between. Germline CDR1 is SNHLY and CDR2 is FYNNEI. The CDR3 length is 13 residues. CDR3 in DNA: TGTGCCAGCAGTGAAGGGGGAACAGATACGCAGTATTTT. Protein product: CASSEGGTDTQYF.

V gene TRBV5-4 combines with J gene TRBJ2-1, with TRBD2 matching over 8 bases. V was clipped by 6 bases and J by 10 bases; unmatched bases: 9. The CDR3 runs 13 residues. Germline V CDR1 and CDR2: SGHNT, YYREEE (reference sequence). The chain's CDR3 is CASISGSQEEQFF. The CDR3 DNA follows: TGTGCCAGCATCAGCGGGAGCCAGGAGGAGCAGTTCTTC.

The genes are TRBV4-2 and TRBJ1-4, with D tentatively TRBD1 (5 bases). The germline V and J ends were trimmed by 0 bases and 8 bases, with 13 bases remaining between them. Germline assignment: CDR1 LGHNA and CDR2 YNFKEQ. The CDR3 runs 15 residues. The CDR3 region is CASSQDVGLREKLFF. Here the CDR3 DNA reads TGTGCCAGCAGCCAAGATGTGGGACTTAGGGAAAAACTGTTTTTT.

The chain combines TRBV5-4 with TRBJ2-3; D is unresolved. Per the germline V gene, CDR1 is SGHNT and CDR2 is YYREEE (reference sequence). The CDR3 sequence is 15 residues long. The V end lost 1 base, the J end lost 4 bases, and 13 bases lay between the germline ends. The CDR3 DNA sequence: TGTGCCAGCAGCTTGTTTAGGGCTAGGGCAGATACGCAGTATTTT. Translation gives CASSLFRARADTQYF.

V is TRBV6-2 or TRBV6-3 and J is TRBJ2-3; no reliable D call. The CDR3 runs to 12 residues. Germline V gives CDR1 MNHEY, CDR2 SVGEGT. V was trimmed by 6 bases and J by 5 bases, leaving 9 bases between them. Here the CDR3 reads CASSLWEDTQYF. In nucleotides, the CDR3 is TGTGCCAGCAGCCTCTGGGAAGATACGCAGTATTTT.

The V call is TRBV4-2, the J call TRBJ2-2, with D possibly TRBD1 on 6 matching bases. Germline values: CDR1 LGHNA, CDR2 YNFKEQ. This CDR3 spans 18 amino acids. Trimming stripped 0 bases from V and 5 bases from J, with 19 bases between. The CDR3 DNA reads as TGTGCCAGCAGCCAAGAGGGGCGGTACAGCCAGGGGACCGGGGAGCTGTTTTTT. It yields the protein CASSQEGRYSQGTGELFF.

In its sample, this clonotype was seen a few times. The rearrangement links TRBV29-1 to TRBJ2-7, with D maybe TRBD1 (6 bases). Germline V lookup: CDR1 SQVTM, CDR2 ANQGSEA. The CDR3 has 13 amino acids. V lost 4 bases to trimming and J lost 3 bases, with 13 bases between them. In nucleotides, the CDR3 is TGCAGCGTTGTGGGGGACATATTCTACGAGCAGTACTTC. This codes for CSVVGDIFYEQYF.

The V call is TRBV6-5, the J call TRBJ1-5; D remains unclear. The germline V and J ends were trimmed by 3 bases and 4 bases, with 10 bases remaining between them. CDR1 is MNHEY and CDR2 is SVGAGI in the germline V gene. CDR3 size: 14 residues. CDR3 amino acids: CASSYRAANQPQHF. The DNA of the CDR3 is TGTGCCAGCAGTTATCGGGCAGCTAATCAGCCCCAGCATTTT.

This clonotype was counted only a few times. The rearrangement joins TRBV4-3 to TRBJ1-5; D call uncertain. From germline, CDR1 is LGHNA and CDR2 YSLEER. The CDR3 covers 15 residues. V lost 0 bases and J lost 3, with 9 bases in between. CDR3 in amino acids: CASSQEWQNNQPQHF. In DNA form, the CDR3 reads TGCGCCAGCAGCCAAGAGTGGCAGAACAATCAGCCCCAGCATTTT.

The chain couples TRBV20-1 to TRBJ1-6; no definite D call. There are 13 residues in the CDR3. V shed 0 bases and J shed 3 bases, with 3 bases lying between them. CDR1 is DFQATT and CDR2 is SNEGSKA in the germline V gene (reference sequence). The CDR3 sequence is CSAREVYNSPLHF. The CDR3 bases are TGCAGTGCTAGAGAAGTCTATAATTCACCCCTCCACTTT.